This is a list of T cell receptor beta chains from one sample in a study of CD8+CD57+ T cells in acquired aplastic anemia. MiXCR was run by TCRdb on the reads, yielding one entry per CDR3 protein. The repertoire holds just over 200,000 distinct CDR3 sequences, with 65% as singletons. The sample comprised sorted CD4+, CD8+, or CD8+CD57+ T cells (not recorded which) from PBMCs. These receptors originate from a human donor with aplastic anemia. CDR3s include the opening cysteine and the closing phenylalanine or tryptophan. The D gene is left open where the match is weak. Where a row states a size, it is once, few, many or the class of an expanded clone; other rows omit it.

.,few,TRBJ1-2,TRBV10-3,CAISGGVSDGYTF,TGTGCCATCAGTGGGGGAGTGTCAGATGGCTACACCTTC
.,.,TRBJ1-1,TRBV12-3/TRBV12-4,CASTKQGPKTEAFF,TGTGCCAGCACCAAACAGGGCCCTAAAACTGAAGCTTTCTTT
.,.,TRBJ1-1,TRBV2,CASTMNRVRTFF,TGTGCCAGCACTATGAACAGGGTAAGAACTTTCTTT
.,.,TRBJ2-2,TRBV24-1,CATSNRGGELFF,TGTGCCACCAGTAATCGGGGCGGGGAGCTGTTTTTT
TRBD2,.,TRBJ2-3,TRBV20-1,CSARRATSGTDTQYF,TGCAGTGCTAGGAGGGCAACTAGCGGGACAGATACGCAGTATTTT
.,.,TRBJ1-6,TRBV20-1,CSASPDSSSPLHF,TGCAGTGCTAGTCCGGACTCTTCTTCACCCCTCCACTTT
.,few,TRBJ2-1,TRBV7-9,CASSFKGNEQFF,TGTGCCAGCAGCTTCAAGGGAAATGAGCAGTTCTTC
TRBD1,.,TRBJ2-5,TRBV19,CASSMDRTFLPQYF,TGTGCCAGTAGTATGGACAGGACCTTCTTGCCCCAGTACTTC
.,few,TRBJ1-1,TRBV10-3,CAIRRTVFMNTEAFF,TGTGCCATCAGGAGGACAGTGTTCATGAACACTGAAGCTTTCTTT
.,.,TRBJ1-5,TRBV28,CASSFWGGQPQHF,TGTGCCAGCAGTTTTTGGGGCGGTCAGCCCCAGCATTTT
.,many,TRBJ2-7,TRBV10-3,CAISPGPRSYEQYF,TGTGCCATCAGCCCAGGTCCGCGCTCCTACGAGCAGTACTTC
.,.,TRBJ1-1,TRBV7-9,CASSLSMVTEAFF,TGTGCCAGCAGCTTAAGTATGGTCACTGAAGCTTTCTTT
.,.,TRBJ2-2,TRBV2,CASSSGPLGTGELFF,TGTGCCAGCAGCTCCGGGCCATTAGGCACCGGGGAGCTGTTTTTT
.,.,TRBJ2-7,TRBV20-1,CSAQGRFLYEQYF,TGCAGTGCCCAGGGGCGCTTCTTATACGAGCAGTACTTC
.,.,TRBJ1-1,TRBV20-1,CSARDIGAMNTEAFF,TGCAGTGCTAGAGATATCGGGGCCATGAACACTGAAGCTTTCTTT
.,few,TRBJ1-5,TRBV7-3,CASSLVGQDQPQHF,TGTGCCAGCAGCTTAGTAGGGCAGGATCAGCCCCAGCATTTT
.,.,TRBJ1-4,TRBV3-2,CASSRELATNEKLFF,TGTGCCAGCAGCCGAGAACTTGCAACTAATGAAAAACTGTTTTTT
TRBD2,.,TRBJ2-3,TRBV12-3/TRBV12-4,CASIETSGSDTQYF,TGTGCCAGCATCGAGACTAGCGGATCAGATACGCAGTATTTT
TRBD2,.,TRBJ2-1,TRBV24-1,CATSDPLAGGPNEQFF,TGTGCCACCAGTGATCCGCTAGCGGGGGGGCCTAATGAGCAGTTCTTC
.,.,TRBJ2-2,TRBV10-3,CAVERIDTRELFF,TGTGCCGTCGAGAGGATTGACACCAGGGAGCTGTTTTTT
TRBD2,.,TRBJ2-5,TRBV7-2,CASSPRAGGPGETQYF,TGTGCCAGCAGCCCCCGGGCGGGAGGGCCAGGGGAGACCCAGTACTTC
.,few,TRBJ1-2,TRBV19,CASSKSDNYGYTF,TGTGCCAGCAGTAAGTCAGACAACTATGGCTACACCTTC
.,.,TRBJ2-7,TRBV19,CATEGGAPPCSYEQYF,TGTGCCACCGAAGGGGGTGCACCTCCGTGCTCCTACGAGCAGTACTTC
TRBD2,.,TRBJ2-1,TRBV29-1,CSAFLAGEHEQFF,TGCAGCGCGTTTCTAGCGGGAGAGCATGAGCAGTTCTTC
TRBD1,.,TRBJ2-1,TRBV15,CATSRDPPDRPHEQFF,TGTGCCACCAGCAGAGATCCCCCGGACAGGCCCCATGAGCAGTTCTTC
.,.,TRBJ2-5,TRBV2,CASRDSIDQETQYF,TGTGCCAGCAGAGACAGTATTGATCAAGAGACCCAGTACTTC
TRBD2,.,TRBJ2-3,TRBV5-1,CASSLQAGGSTDTQYF,TGCGCCAGCAGCTTACAAGCGGGAGGATCCACAGATACGCAGTATTTT
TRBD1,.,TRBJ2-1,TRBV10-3,CATRDRGAYNEQFF,TGTGCCACCAGGGACAGGGGGGCCTACAATGAGCAGTTCTTC
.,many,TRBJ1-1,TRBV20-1,CSIRDTTEAFF,TGCAGTATCCGGGACACCACTGAAGCTTTCTTT
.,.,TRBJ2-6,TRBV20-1,CSAPRGISGANVLTF,TGCAGTGCGCCCCGTGGTATCTCTGGGGCCAACGTCCTGACTTTC
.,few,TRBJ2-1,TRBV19,CATSYNEQFF,TGTGCCACTTCGTACAATGAGCAGTTCTTC
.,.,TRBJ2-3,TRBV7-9,CASSLGDPRTDTQYF,TGTGCCAGCAGCTTAGGTGACCCTAGGACAGATACGCAGTATTTT
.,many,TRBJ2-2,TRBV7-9,CASKLDWGLAGELFF,TGTGCCAGCAAGCTAGACTGGGGATTGGCCGGGGAGCTGTTTTTT
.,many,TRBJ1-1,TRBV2,CASSPGPRNEAFF,TGTGCCAGCAGTCCAGGGCCACGCAATGAAGCTTTCTTT
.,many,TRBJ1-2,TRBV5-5,CASSLSTDGTNYGYTF,TGTGCCAGCAGCTTGTCCACCGACGGGACTAACTATGGCTACACCTTC